The rows below give T cell receptor beta chains drawn from one sample of a study of OX40 agonist ivuxolimab in advanced cancers. Clones were read by immunoSEQ multiplex PCR, and TCRdb kept only the in-frame ones, dropping some. The repertoire holds 50,000 to 70,000 clones, with about 85% as singletons. Source: CD4+ or CD8+ T cells sorted from blood, taken in a trial of the OX40 agonist ivuxolimab. These receptors were taken from an adult with an advanced solid tumor such as melanoma, head and neck, liver or kidney cancer. Both conserved end residues are part of each CDR3. Each record gives: clone size, V gene, J gene, D gene, CDR3 DNA, CDR3 protein. D genes are given only for firm matches. The size of a clone is reported for some rows only, either as once, few or many, or as a class for expanded clones.

>few|TRBV7-3|TRBJ2-5|TRBD1
TGTGCCAGCAGCCCGACCGGGACAGGCGGAGAGACCCAGTACTTC
CASSPTGTGGETQYF
>.|TRBV2|TRBJ2-5|.
TGTGCCAGCAGTGAAGCGCGGGTAGACGGTTCGAAGACCCAGTACTTC
CASSEARVDGSKTQYF
>.|TRBV15|TRBJ2-3|.
TGTGCCACCAGCAGAGGGGTAGCGGCTTCCACAGATACGCAGTATTTT
CATSRGVAASTDTQYF
>.|TRBV5-1|TRBJ2-7|TRBD2
TGCGCCAGCAGAGCGGGAGGATATGGGGAGCAGTACTTC
CASRAGGYGEQYF
>.|TRBV5-1|TRBJ2-2|.
TGCGCCAGCAGCCCCATAGCGGAGAACACCGGGGAGCTGTTTTTT
CASSPIAENTGELFF
>.|TRBV6-4|TRBJ2-7|TRBD1
TGTGCCAGCAGTGACCACTGGGACAGGATCCATCCCCGAAGCTCCTACGAGCAGTACTTC
CASSDHWDRIHPRSSYEQYF
>.|TRBV5-5|TRBJ1-6|.
TGTGCCAGCAGCTCCAAGGGAAATTCACCCCTCCACTTT
CASSSKGNSPLHF
>.|TRBV18|TRBJ2-1|TRBD2
TGTGCCAGCTCACCGACTAGCGGGTCTATCGATGAGCAGTTCTTC
CASSPTSGSIDEQFF
>.|TRBV27|TRBJ2-5|TRBD1
TGTGCCAGCAGTACAGAGGTCAGGGGGCGAGGAGAGACCCAGTACTTC
CASSTEVRGRGETQYF
>.|TRBV30|TRBJ1-1|.
TGTGCCTGGAGTGTACATGGGTTCACTGAAGCTTTCTTT
CAWSVHGFTEAFF
>.|TRBV18|TRBJ2-7|TRBD2
TGTGCCAGCTCACCACCCCAGGGACTAGCGGGTTCCTACGAGCAGTACTTC
CASSPPQGLAGSYEQYF
>.|TRBV28|TRBJ2-7|.
TGTGCCAGCAGTTTCGAATTTAAGAAGGACCGGGACCCCTTTTCCTACGAGCAGTACTTC
CASSFEFKKDRDPFSYEQYF
>.|TRBV5-4|TRBJ2-1|TRBD2
TGTGCCAGCAGCCCAATAGCGGGACCGTACAATGAGCAGTTCTTC
CASSPIAGPYNEQFF
>.|TRBV7-3|TRBJ1-2|.
TGTGCCAGCAGCTCTGGGCCTCGTGGCAGCGAAGGCTACACCTTC
CASSSGPRGSEGYTF
>.|TRBV7-9|TRBJ2-5|TRBD1
TGTGCCAGCAGCTTAACAGGGGAGGAGACCCAGTACTTC
CASSLTGEETQYF
>.|TRBV11-1|TRBJ1-1|.
TGTGCCAGCAGGCCAGGGGTTAGGAACACTGAAGCTTTCTTT
CASRPGVRNTEAFF
>.|TRBV19|TRBJ2-7|TRBD1
TGTGCCAGTAGCCAGATCAGGGGGAATGAGCAGTACTTC
CASSQIRGNEQYF
>.|TRBV9|TRBJ2-7|.
TGTGCCAGCAGCCCCCGCGGGGCCTACGAGCAGTACTTC
CASSPRGAYEQYF
>.|TRBV19|TRBJ2-3|.
TGTGCCAGTAGTATAGGAGCAGGCCTCACAGATACGCAGTATTTT
CASSIGAGLTDTQYF
>.|TRBV10-3|TRBJ2-7|TRBD1
TGTGCCATCAGTGAGTCGGTGTTGGGACAGGGGATCTACGAGCAGTACTTC
CAISESVLGQGIYEQYF
>.|TRBV27|TRBJ2-5|.
TGTGCCAGCAGAGGAGCGGGTAGCCCCCAAGAGACCCAGTACTTC
CASRGAGSPQETQYF
>.|TRBV5-1|TRBJ2-7|.
TGCGCCAGCAGCTTGGGGACCATCAGGTCCTACGAGCAGTACTTC
CASSLGTIRSYEQYF
>.|TRBV6-4|TRBJ2-7|.
TGTGCCAGCAGTGACGTCAGACATTACGAGCAGTACTTC
CASSDVRHYEQYF
>.|TRBV10-1|TRBJ2-2|TRBD2
TGCGCCAGCAGTGACAGCGGGGGGACCGGGGAGCTGTTTTTT
CASSDSGGTGELFF
>.|TRBV30|TRBJ2-1|.
TGTGCCTGGAGTGTAGAGGCTTTCAATGAGCAGTTCTTC
CAWSVEAFNEQFF
>.|TRBV7-2|TRBJ2-5|.
TGTGCCAGCAGCTTAACAGTTCGGGAGTTCCAAGAGACCCAGTACTTC
CASSLTVREFQETQYF
>.|TRBV5-1|TRBJ1-1|TRBD1
TGCGCCAGCAGCTTAGGACAGGGCTACACTGAAGCTTTCTTT
CASSLGQGYTEAFF
>few|TRBV7-2|TRBJ1-2|.
TGTGCCAGCAGCTCGCTAATTGGCGGCTACACCTTC
CASSSLIGGYTF
>.|TRBV10-3|TRBJ2-3|TRBD2
TGTGCCATCAGACTAGCGGCCTCAGATACGCAGTATTTT
CAIRLAASDTQYF
>.|TRBV28|TRBJ2-1|.
TGTGCCAGCAGCCCTTTAGTGTACAATGAGCAGTTCTTC
CASSPLVYNEQFF
>.|TRBV7-9|TRBJ1-2|TRBD1
TGTGCCAGCAGCAAGGGGACAGTGACCGCTCGTGGCTACACCTTC
CASSKGTVTARGYTF
>.|TRBV7-2|TRBJ2-3|.
TGTGCCAGCAGCTTAGGGACTAGCACAGATACGCAGTATTTT
CASSLGTSTDTQYF
>.|TRBV10-3|TRBJ1-5|.
TGTGCCATCAGTGAGTGGGCCGGGAATCAGCCCCAGCATTTT
CAISEWAGNQPQHF
>.|TRBV11-1|TRBJ1-1|.
TGTGCCAGCAGCCCCGGGGAGGGTCACACTGAAGCTTTCTTT
CASSPGEGHTEAFF
>.|TRBV30|TRBJ2-7|.
TGTGCCTGGAGTGCCTCTTCCTACGAGCAGTACTTC
CAWSASSYEQYF
>once|TRBV7-3|TRBJ2-1|.
TGTGCCAGCAGCTTTGCGGGGTTGGGTGATGAGCAGTTCTTC
CASSFAGLGDEQFF